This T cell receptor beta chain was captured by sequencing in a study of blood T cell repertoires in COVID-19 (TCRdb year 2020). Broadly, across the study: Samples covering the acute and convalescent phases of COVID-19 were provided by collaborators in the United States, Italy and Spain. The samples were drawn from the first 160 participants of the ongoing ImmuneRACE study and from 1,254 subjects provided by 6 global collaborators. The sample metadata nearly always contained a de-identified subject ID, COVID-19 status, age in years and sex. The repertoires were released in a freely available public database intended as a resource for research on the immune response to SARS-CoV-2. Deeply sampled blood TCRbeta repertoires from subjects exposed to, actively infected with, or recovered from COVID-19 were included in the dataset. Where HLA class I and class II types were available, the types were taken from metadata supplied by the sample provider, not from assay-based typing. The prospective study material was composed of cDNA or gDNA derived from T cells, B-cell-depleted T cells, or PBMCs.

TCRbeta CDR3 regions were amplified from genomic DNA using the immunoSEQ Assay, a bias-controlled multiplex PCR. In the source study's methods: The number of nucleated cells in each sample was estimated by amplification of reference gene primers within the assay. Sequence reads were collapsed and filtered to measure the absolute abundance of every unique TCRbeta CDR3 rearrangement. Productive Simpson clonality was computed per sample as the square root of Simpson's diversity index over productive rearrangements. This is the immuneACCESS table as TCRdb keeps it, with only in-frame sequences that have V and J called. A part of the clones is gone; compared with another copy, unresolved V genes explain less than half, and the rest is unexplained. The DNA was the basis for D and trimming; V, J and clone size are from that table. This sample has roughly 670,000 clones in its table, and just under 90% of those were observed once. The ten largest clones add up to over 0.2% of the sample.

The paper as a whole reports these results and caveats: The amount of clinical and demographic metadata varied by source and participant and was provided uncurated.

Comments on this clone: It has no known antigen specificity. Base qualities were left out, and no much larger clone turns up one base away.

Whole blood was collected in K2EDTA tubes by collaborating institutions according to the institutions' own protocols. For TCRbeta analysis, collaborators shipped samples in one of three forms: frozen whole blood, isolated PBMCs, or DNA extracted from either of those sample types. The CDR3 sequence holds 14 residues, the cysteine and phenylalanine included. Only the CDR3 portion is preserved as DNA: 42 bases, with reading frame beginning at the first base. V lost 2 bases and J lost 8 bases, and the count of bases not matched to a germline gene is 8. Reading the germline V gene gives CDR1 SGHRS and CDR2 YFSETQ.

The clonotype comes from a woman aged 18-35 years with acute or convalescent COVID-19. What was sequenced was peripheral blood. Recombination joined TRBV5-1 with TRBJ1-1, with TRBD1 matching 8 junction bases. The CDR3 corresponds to CASSLLTGDLEAFF. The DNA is TGCGCCAGCAGCTTACTGACAGGGGATCTGGAAGCTTTCTTT.